The rows below give T cell receptor beta chains drawn from one sample of a study of T cells in Graves' hyperthyroidism and ophthalmopathy. MiXCR was run by TCRdb on the multiplex PCR reads, yielding one entry per CDR3 protein. This table holds 80,000 to 100,000 distinct CDR3 sequences, 35% to 50% found once. The sequencing sample was made of peripheral blood or thyroid tissue (not recorded which). The receptors stem from a woman younger than 45 with Graves' hyperthyroidism. The CDR3 runs from the conserved cysteine through the conserved F or W. D genes are given only for firm matches. The size entry is marked missing in some rows and otherwise reads once, few, many or a size class.

CDR3 DNA,CDR3 protein,D gene,J gene,clone size,V gene
TGTGCCAGCAGTTTATGGGATAATCAGCCCCAGCATTTT,CASSLWDNQPQHF,.,TRBJ1-5,.,TRBV28
TGTGCCAGCAGCCCCCCCCCGGGACAGCACCAGCCCCAGCATTTT,CASSPPPGQHQPQHF,TRBD1,TRBJ1-5,.,TRBV7-9
TGTGCCAGCAGCGGCCGAACCCAACTTCAGCCCCAGCATTTT,CASSGRTQLQPQHF,.,TRBJ1-5,many,TRBV6-6
TGTGCCACCAGCAGAGCGGGGGGAGGAGAGACCCAGTACTTC,CATSRAGGGETQYF,TRBD2,TRBJ2-5,.,TRBV15
TGTGCCAGCAGCATGGGACTAGCGGGACTTAACACCGGGGAGCTGTTTTTT,CASSMGLAGLNTGELFF,TRBD2,TRBJ2-2,many,TRBV5-5
TGTGCCAGCAGTTACGGGGCAGGGAGTCAGCCCCAGCATTTT,CASSYGAGSQPQHF,.,TRBJ1-5,many,TRBV6-5
TGTGCCAGCAGTATTGGATTCTCTGGAAACACCATATATTTT,CASSIGFSGNTIYF,.,TRBJ1-3,few,TRBV11-2
TGTGCCGCACAGATAACAGGGGAGGGAGATGGCTACACCTTC,CAAQITGEGDGYTF,TRBD1,TRBJ1-2,.,TRBV10-3
TGTGCCAGCAGCACGGGACAGCAAGAGACCCAGTACTTC,CASSTGQQETQYF,TRBD1,TRBJ2-5,many,TRBV7-4
TGTGCCACTTCCGACGGGTTGACAGGGGACTATGGCTACACCTTC,CATSDGLTGDYGYTF,TRBD1,TRBJ1-2,many,TRBV24-1
TGTGCCAGCAGTCTTCGGACAGGGGGTTTTTTTAGCAATCAGCCCCAGCATTTT,CASSLRTGGFFSNQPQHF,TRBD1,TRBJ1-5,many,TRBV12-3/TRBV12-4
TGCAGTGCTAGATCCACCGACAGGGACTATGGCTACACCTTC,CSARSTDRDYGYTF,TRBD1,TRBJ1-2,.,TRBV20-1
TGTGCCAGCAGCCCCCACTCGGGAGGGGTCGATCAGCCCCAGTACTTC,CASSPHSGGVDQPQYF,TRBD2,TRBJ2-5,once,TRBV7-2
TGTGCCAGCAGCCTACAGGGGAGGGGAAAAACTGTTTTT,CASSLQGRGKTVF,TRBD1,TRBJ1-4,.,TRBV7-9
TGTGCCAGCAGCTCCCAGGGACAGGGATACGAGCAGTACTTC,CASSSQGQGYEQYF,TRBD1,TRBJ2-7,.,TRBV7-2
TGCGCCAGCAGCTTAGAGATGAGCACTGAAGCTTTCTTT,CASSLEMSTEAFF,.,TRBJ1-1,.,TRBV5-1
TGTGCCAGCAGCCCCTACCGAGCGGGAGGAATCACAGATACGCAGTATTTT,CASSPYRAGGITDTQYF,TRBD2,TRBJ2-3,.,TRBV7-9
TGTGCTATAAGGGGGGGTCAGAGGGAGACCCAGTACTTC,CAIRGGQRETQYF,.,TRBJ2-5,once,TRBV2
TGTGCCAGCAGTGCGAGACAGGCGGACTTCCTCTACGAGCAGTACTTC,CASSARQADFLYEQYF,.,TRBJ2-7,.,TRBV2
TGCGCTAGCAGGGTAGGGGGCTCTGGGGCCAACGTCCTGACTTTC,CASRVGGSGANVLTF,.,TRBJ2-6,.,TRBV5-1
TGTGCCTGGCAGATCAGCGGCTCTGGAAACACCATATATTTT,CAWQISGSGNTIYF,.,TRBJ1-3,few,TRBV30
TGTGCCAGCAGGCACCCTTGGGGGCAGATCAATCAGCCCCAGCATTTT,CASRHPWGQINQPQHF,.,TRBJ1-5,many,TRBV6-5
TGTGCCAGCAGACGACAGGGTGGTAACTATGGCTACACCTTC,CASRRQGGNYGYTF,TRBD1,TRBJ1-2,many,TRBV6-5
TGTGCCAGCAGCCCTATAGGCGGGGCCACAGATACGCAGTATTTT,CASSPIGGATDTQYF,.,TRBJ2-3,few,TRBV7-6
TGTGCCACCGAAAGCATGGGTCGCGGGGCAGATACGCAGTATTTT,CATESMGRGADTQYF,.,TRBJ2-3,.,TRBV7-2
TGTGCCAGCAGCTTTTGGGACAGGGCGGACACCGGGGAGCTGTTTTTT,CASSFWDRADTGELFF,TRBD1,TRBJ2-2,many,TRBV7-3
TGCAGTGCCAGGAGGACGGTTGAAGCTTTCTTT,CSARRTVEAFF,.,TRBJ1-1,.,TRBV20-1